This T cell receptor (beta chain) is drawn from a study of blood T cell repertoires in COVID-19. Overall study: There were acute and convalescent COVID-19 samples, and they came from the United States, Italy and Spain. The cDNA or gDNA used as material had been derived from T cells, B-cell-depleted T cells, or PBMCs.

In the authors' methods: By means of reference gene primer amplification, nucleated cell counts were estimated. Generated by immunoSEQ multiplex PCR, the TCRdb table keeps only in-frame clones and is missing some. V and J calls and clone size follow that table, whereas D and trimming were derived from the DNA. The data hold 180,000 or so clones, with 80% to 90% observed a single time. V dropped 5 bases and J dropped 3; count of bases not matched to a gene: 7. The CDR3 covers 16 residues. Per the germline V gene, CDR1 is MNHEY and CDR2 is SMNVEV (reference sequence). V and J are TRBV27 and TRBJ2-5, with TRBD2 identical over 12 bases. This clonotype was sampled from a man in his sixties with acute or convalescent COVID-19. Sequenced input: peripheral blood. In DNA, the CDR3 is TGTGCCAGCAGTACTACCTGGACTAGCGGGAAAGAGACCCAGTACTTC. It encodes CASSTTWTSGKETQYF.